This note documents a single T cell receptor (beta chain) sequence. Profiling relied on immunoSEQ multiplex PCR, and the TCRdb table lists in-frame clones only, not all of them. This table holds about 55,000 clones, roughly 90% found once. This record comes from a study of blood T cell repertoires in COVID-19. Study overall: Acute-phase and convalescent COVID-19 samples originated in the United States, Italy and Spain.

Germline lookup yields CDR1 MNHEY and CDR2 SVGEGT. This CDR3 spans 18 amino acids. V lost 2 bases to trimming and J lost 6 bases, with 22 bases between them. Sequenced material: peripheral blood. The chain employs TRBV6-2 or TRBV6-3 and TRBJ2-2; a possible D gene is TRBD2 (7 bases). This TCR was recovered from a human donor with active COVID-19. The donor label of this sample is uncertain. Here the CDR3 DNA reads TGTGCCAGCAGTTACCCCGCGGGTCGGGGGGCGCGGGCCGGGGAGCTGTTTTTT. The encoded protein is CASSYPAGRGARAGELFF.